This T cell receptor (beta chain) comes out of a study of CD8 T cells in ankylosing spondylitis. The CDR3 runs 14 residues. V lost 3 bases and J lost 0, with 7 bases in between. CDR1 SGDLS and CDR2 YYNGEE come from the germline V gene. TCRdb re-called the 5' RACE reads through MiXCR, storing one row per CDR3 protein. This repertoire shows some 8,600 distinct CDR3 sequences, under 4% found once; its top ten account for over 9.5%. This clonotype was picked up a small number of times. This clonotype was sampled from a female donor with ankylosing spondylitis or in good health (not recorded which). Material for sequencing was blood, either unsorted or a sorted T cell fraction (not recorded which). The V and J genes are TRBV9 and TRBJ1-5; D may be TRBD1 (6 bases). For the CDR3, the DNA is TGTGCCAGCAGCGGGGACAATAGCAATCAGCCCCAGCATTTT. It translates to CASSGDNSNQPQHF.